This paragraph covers one T cell receptor beta chain sequence. Its antigen is currently unknown. V shed 4 bases and J 7 bases; nucleotides not matched to a gene: 13. Germline V gene data show CDR1 as MDHEN and CDR2 as SYDVKM. CDR3 length: 18 amino acids. This specimen belongs to a study of post-analysis software for immune sequencing data. Overall study findings and caveats: In patients, TRBV5-6, TRBV5-1 and TRBV20-1 belonged to several TRBV segments found more frequently than in controls.

Prepared TCR beta cDNA libraries contained unique molecular identifiers. TCRdb itself ran the PCR reads through MiXCR, one entry per CDR3 protein. Here the sample spans about 810,000 distinct CDR3 sequences, approximately 53% being singletons. The chain links TRBV28 to TRBJ2-1; 13 bases match TRBD2. The source is a girl aged 10-17 years with multiple sclerosis. The material sequenced was blood. The CDR3 here is CASSSSGLAGEITNEQFF. The CDR3 DNA reads TGTGCCAGCAGTTCGTCAGGACTAGCGGGAGAGATTACTAATGAGCAGTTCTTC.